The 2 T cell receptor beta chains given below trace back to one sample, sequenced in a study of blood T cells in healthy people across ages. The use of a sample-barcoded 5' primer and a J-beta primer mix characterized a second PCR of roughly 6 to 12 cycles. TCRdb independently ran MiXCR on the 5' RACE reads; one entry per CDR3 protein. This sample has about 1 million distinct CDR3 sequences, with about 25% found just once. The same sample was also used in a study of T cells of mothers and their children.

The sequenced sample consisted of blood. The receptors come from a girl aged 2 to 9 in good health.

This sequence joins TRBV29-1 and TRBJ2-7, with D possibly matching TRBD1 (6 bases). Trimming stripped 4 bases from V and 0 bases from J, with 19 bases between. CDR1 and CDR2 from the germline V gene are SQVTM and ANQGSEA. The CDR3 spans 16 residues. The CDR3 protein is CSVAGWTDSISYEQYF. Written as DNA, the CDR3 is TGCAGCGTTGCTGGATGGACGGACAGTATCTCCTACGAGCAGTACTTC.

The chain employs TRBV25-1 and TRBJ2-5; D is ambiguous. This CDR3 has 14 residues. CDR1 is MGHDK and CDR2 is SYGVNS in the germline V gene. Trimming removed 4 bases from V and 3 bases from J, with 12 bases in between. This CDR3 is CASSGSGYKETQYF. The DNA of the CDR3 is TGTGCCAGCAGTGGGAGTGGTTATAAAGAGACCCAGTACTTC.